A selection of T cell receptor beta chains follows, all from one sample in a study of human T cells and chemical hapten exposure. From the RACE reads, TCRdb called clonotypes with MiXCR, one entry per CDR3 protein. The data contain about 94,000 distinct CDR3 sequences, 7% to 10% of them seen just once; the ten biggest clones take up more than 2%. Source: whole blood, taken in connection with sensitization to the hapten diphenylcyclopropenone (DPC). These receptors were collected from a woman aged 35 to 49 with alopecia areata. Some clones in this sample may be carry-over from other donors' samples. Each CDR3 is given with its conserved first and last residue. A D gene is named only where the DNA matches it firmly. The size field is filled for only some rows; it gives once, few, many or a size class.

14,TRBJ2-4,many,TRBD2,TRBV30,CAWNVAGAKNIQYF,TGTGCCTGGAACGTAGCGGGAGCCAAAAACATTCAGTACTTC
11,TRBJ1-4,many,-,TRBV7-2,CASSLTGKLFF,TGTGCCAGCAGCTTAACCGGAAAACTGTTTTTT
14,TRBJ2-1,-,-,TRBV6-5,CASSYGTKYNEQFF,TGTGCCAGCAGTTACGGGACCAAATACAATGAGCAGTTCTTC
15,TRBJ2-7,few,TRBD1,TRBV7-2,CASSPYRDSSYEQYF,TGTGCCAGCAGCCCGTACCGGGACAGCTCCTACGAGCAGTACTTC
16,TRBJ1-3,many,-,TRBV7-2,CASSRTGNLGGNTIYF,TGTGCCAGCAGCAGGACCGGGAACTTAGGCGGAAACACCATATATTTT
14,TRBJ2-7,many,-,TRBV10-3,CAISEVRRTYEQYF,TGTGCCATCAGTGAGGTACGCCGGACCTACGAGCAGTACTTC
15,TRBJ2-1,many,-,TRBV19,CASSIGGGPYNEQFF,TGTGCCAGTAGTATTGGCGGCGGGCCCTACAATGAGCAGTTCTTC
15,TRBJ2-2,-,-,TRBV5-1,CASSLAGVGDGELFF,TGCGCCAGCAGCTTGGCCGGAGTGGGTGACGGGGAGCTGTTTTTT
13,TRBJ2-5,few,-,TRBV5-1,CASSPPLGETQYF,TGCGCCAGCAGCCCACCCCTGGGGGAGACCCAGTACTTC
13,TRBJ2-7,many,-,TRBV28,CATTDPSSYEQYF,TGTGCCACCACGGACCCGAGCTCCTACGAGCAGTACTTC
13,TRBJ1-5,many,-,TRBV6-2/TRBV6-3,CASSYDGGQPQHF,TGTGCCAGCAGTTACGATGGGGGTCAGCCCCAGCATTTT
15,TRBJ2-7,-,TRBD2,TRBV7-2,CASSPTSGKSYEQYF,TGTGCCAGCAGCCCTACTAGCGGGAAGTCCTACGAGCAGTACTTC
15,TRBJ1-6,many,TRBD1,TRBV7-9,CASSLRQGRNSPLHF,TGTGCCAGCAGCTTACGACAGGGACGAAATTCACCCCTCCACTTT
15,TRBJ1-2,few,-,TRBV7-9,CASSSLPDGDYGYTF,TGTGCCAGCAGCTCACTACCGGACGGGGACTATGGCTACACCTTC
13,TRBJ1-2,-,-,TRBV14,CASSQGVNYGYTF,TGTGCCAGCAGCCAAGGGGTGAACTATGGCTACACCTTC
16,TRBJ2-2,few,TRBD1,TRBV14,CASSQVGTANTGELFF,TGTGCCAGCAGCCAAGTGGGGACAGCGAACACCGGGGAGCTGTTTTTT
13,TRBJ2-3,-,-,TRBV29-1,CSVEIAGADTQYF,TGCAGCGTTGAAATAGCAGGGGCAGATACGCAGTATTTT
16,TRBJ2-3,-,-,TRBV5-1,CASSLGSGPSTDTQYF,TGCGCCAGCAGCTTGGGTAGCGGTCCTAGCACAGATACGCAGTATTTT
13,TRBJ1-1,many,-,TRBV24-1,CATSLGVEGEAFF,TGTGCCACCAGTCTGGGGGTCGAAGGGGAAGCTTTCTTT
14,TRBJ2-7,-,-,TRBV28,CASTSSDSAYEQYF,TGTGCCAGCACCTCTTCAGACAGCGCCTACGAGCAGTACTTC
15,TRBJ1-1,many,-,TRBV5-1,CASSPREGVNTEAFF,TGCGCCAGCAGCCCCCGCGAAGGGGTGAACACTGAAGCTTTCTTT
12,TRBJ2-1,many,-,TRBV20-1,CSASQSWSEQFF,TGCAGTGCTAGTCAATCTTGGAGTGAGCAGTTCTTC
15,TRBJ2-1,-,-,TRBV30,CAWKAGTIIYNEQFF,TGTGCCTGGAAGGCAGGGACCATAATTTACAATGAGCAGTTCTTC
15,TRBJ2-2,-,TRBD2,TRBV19,CASLAGGRGTGELFF,TGTGCCAGCCTAGCGGGGGGAAGAGGGACCGGGGAGCTGTTTTTT
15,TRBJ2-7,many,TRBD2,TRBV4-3,CASSRGTSGAYEQYF,TGCGCCAGCAGCCGAGGGACTAGCGGTGCCTACGAGCAGTACTTC
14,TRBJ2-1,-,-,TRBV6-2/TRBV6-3,CASRPSDTYNEQFF,TGTGCCAGCAGGCCTAGCGATACCTACAATGAGCAGTTCTTC
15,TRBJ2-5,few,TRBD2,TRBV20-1,CSAPGLAGPQETQYF,TGCAGTGCTCCGGGACTAGCGGGACCCCAAGAGACCCAGTACTTC
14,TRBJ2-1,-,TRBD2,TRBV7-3,CASSLAGVVNEQFF,TGTGCCAGCAGCCTAGCGGGAGTGGTAAATGAGCAGTTCTTC
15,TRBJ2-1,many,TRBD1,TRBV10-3,CAIRSRDRGLVEQFF,TGTGCCATCAGGTCCCGGGACAGGGGGCTGGTTGAGCAGTTCTTC